These 12 T cell receptor beta chains share one sample of origin, sequenced in a study of chronic HIV infection and antiretroviral therapy. MiXCR, run by TCRdb on the 5' RACE reads, gives a single entry per CDR3 protein. The sample includes more than 40,000 distinct CDR3 sequences, roughly 19% of them seen just once. The sequenced sample was peripheral blood. These receptors originate from an adult who had HIV and had not received antiretroviral therapy, or was an uninfected healthy control (not recorded which).

This clonotype was counted at least ten times. The rearrangement joins TRBV28 to TRBJ1-1; perhaps TRBD1 as D (5 bases). The V end was cut by 6 bases, the J end by 5 bases, with 10 bases between. The germline V gene encodes CDR1 MDHEN and CDR2 SYDVKM. The CDR3 sequence is 12 residues long. The CDR3 spells CASSSGGTEAFF. CDR3 sequence (DNA): TGTGCCAGCAGCTCCGGGGGGACTGAAGCTTTCTTT.

This clonotype was observed a few times. This rearrangement joins TRBV2 to TRBJ2-7; a weak D match, TRBD2 (5 bases). Germline values: CDR1 SNHLY, CDR2 FYNNEI. The CDR3 is 13 residues long. V was pared by 6 bases and J by 6 bases, with 15 bases between. The CDR3 sequence: CASSPGLGREQYF. The CDR3 coding sequence is TGTGCCAGCAGCCCCGGACTCGGCCGCGAGCAGTACTTC. The full variable domain, rest sourced from reference TRBV2 and TRBJ2-7, is EPEVTQTPSHQVTQMGQEVILRCVPISNHLYFYWYRQILGQKVEFLVSFYNNEISEKSEIFDDQFSVERPDGSNFTLKIRSTKLEDSAMYFCASSPGLGREQYFGPGTRLTVT.

This clonotype occurred a few times. This rearrangement joins TRBV4-2 to TRBJ2-2; D possibly corresponds to TRBD2 (6 bases). The CDR3 loop spans 16 amino acids. Germline values: CDR1 LGHNA, CDR2 YNFKEQ. Between the trimmed V and J ends, which lost 4 bases and 1 base, there was a span of 13 bases. The DNA for the CDR3 is TGTGCCAGCAGCCTCACTAGCACGTTGAACACCGGGGAGCTGTTTTTT. Translated: CASSLTSTLNTGELFF.

The chain recombines TRBV5-1 with TRBJ2-6; the D gene is possibly TRBD1 (5 bases). Germline V gene data show CDR1 as SGHRS and CDR2 as YFSETQ. Trimming took off 4 bases at V and 5 bases at J, with 7 bases between the two ends. This CDR3 comprises 13 residues. CDR3 coding DNA: TGCGCCAGCAGCCCGGACAGGGCCAACGTCCTGACTTTC. As protein: CASSPDRANVLTF. The whole variable domain, filled in from reference TRBV5-1 and TRBJ2-6, reads KAGVTQTPRYLIKTRGQQVTLSCSPISGHRSVSWYQQTPGQGLQFLFEYFSETQRNKGNFPGRFSGRQFSNSRSEMNVSTLELGDSALYLCASSPDRANVLTFGAGSRLTVL.

In this sample, this clonotype turned up a few times. This rearrangement joins TRBV24-1 to TRBJ1-5; D is perhaps TRBD1 (5 bases). Per the germline V gene, CDR1 is KGHDR and CDR2 is SFDVKD. V was shortened by 4 bases and J by 6 bases, with 9 bases between the two germline ends. The CDR3 spans 13 residues. The CDR3 region is CATSDRAGQPQHF. CDR3 nucleotide sequence: TGTGCCACCAGTGACAGGGCTGGTCAGCCCCAGCATTTT.

This clonotype was seen only a few times. The chain couples TRBV28 to TRBJ2-3; D possibly matches TRBD1 or TRBD2 (6 bases each). The CDR3 spans 17 residues. Trimming pared 6 bases from V and 0 bases from J, leaving 19 bases between. Per germline, CDR1 MDHEN and CDR2 SYDVKM. The CDR3 DNA follows: TGTGCCAGCAGATCGGACAGTATGGGGACTAGCACAGATACGCAGTATTTT. It yields the protein CASRSDSMGTSTDTQYF.

This clonotype has just a few counts. The chain combines TRBV4-1 with TRBJ2-2; possibly TRBD1 for D (5 bases). The germline gives CDR1 MGHRA, CDR2 YSYEKL. The CDR3 totals 14 residues. V shed 4 bases and J shed 7 bases, with 13 bases lying between them. This chain's CDR3 is CASSRQGTGGELFF. As DNA, the CDR3 is TGCGCCAGCAGCCGGCAGGGTACAGGCGGGGAGCTGTTTTTT.

This clonotype was found a few times. V gene TRBV20-1 combines with J gene TRBJ2-7; no clear D gene. V lost 0 bases to trimming and J lost 5 bases, with 8 bases between them. The CDR3 length is 12 residues. Germline values: CDR1 DFQATT, CDR2 SNEGSKA (reference sequence). CDR3 nucleotides: TGCAGTGCTAGAGATGATCGGGACGAGCAGTACTTC. This translates into CSARDDRDEQYF.

The chain has TRBV6-5 and TRBJ2-6; D is unresolved. CDR3 length: 17 residues. Germline-derived CDR1 and CDR2 are MNHEY and SVGAGI. V was cut by 2 bases and J by 0 bases, with 11 bases left in between. CDR3 sequence reads: CASSYRQVYSGANVLTF. Here the CDR3 DNA reads TGTGCCAGCAGTTACCGGCAGGTTTACTCTGGGGCCAACGTCCTGACTTTC.

This clonotype was picked up many times. The gene calls are TRBV7-2 and TRBJ2-1, with TRBD2 matching 14 bases. The CDR3 runs 16 residues. Germline V gene lookup returns CDR1 SGHTA and CDR2 FQGNSA. The J segment lost 8 bases and the V segment lost 5 bases, leaving 8 bases of the junction unmatched. The CDR3 DNA reads TGTGCCAGCAGCCAAGGACTAGCGGGAGGTTTGGATGAGCAGTTCTTC. It yields the protein CASSQGLAGGLDEQFF.

The chain combines TRBV28 with TRBJ1-1, with D tentatively TRBD1 (5 bases). Germline V gene lookup returns CDR1 MDHEN and CDR2 SYDVKM. The CDR3 covers 16 residues. Trimming cost V 2 bases and J 1 base, with 14 bases left between them. CDR3 loop: CASSLRWRGRNTEAFF. CDR3 DNA sequence: TGTGCCAGCAGTTTACGGTGGAGGGGACGGAACACTGAAGCTTTCTTT. The entire variable domain, with the rest obtained from reference TRBV28 and TRBJ1-1, is as follows: DVKVTQSSRYLVKRTGEKVFLECVQDMDHENMFWYRQDPGLGLRLIYFSYDVKMKEKGDIPEGYSVSREKKERFSLILESASTNQTSMYLCASSLRWRGRNTEAFFGQGTRLTVV.

This clonotype was observed a handful of times. This rearrangement joins TRBV6-5 to TRBJ1-4; 7 bases align to TRBD1. The CDR3 covers 14 residues. J lost 7 bases, V lost 2 bases, and 4 bases had no gene match. Germline-derived CDR1 and CDR2 are MNHEY and SVGAGI. The CDR3 loop reads CASSYRQGGEKLFF. CDR3 in DNA: TGTGCCAGCAGTTACCGACAGGGCGGTGAAAAACTGTTTTTT.